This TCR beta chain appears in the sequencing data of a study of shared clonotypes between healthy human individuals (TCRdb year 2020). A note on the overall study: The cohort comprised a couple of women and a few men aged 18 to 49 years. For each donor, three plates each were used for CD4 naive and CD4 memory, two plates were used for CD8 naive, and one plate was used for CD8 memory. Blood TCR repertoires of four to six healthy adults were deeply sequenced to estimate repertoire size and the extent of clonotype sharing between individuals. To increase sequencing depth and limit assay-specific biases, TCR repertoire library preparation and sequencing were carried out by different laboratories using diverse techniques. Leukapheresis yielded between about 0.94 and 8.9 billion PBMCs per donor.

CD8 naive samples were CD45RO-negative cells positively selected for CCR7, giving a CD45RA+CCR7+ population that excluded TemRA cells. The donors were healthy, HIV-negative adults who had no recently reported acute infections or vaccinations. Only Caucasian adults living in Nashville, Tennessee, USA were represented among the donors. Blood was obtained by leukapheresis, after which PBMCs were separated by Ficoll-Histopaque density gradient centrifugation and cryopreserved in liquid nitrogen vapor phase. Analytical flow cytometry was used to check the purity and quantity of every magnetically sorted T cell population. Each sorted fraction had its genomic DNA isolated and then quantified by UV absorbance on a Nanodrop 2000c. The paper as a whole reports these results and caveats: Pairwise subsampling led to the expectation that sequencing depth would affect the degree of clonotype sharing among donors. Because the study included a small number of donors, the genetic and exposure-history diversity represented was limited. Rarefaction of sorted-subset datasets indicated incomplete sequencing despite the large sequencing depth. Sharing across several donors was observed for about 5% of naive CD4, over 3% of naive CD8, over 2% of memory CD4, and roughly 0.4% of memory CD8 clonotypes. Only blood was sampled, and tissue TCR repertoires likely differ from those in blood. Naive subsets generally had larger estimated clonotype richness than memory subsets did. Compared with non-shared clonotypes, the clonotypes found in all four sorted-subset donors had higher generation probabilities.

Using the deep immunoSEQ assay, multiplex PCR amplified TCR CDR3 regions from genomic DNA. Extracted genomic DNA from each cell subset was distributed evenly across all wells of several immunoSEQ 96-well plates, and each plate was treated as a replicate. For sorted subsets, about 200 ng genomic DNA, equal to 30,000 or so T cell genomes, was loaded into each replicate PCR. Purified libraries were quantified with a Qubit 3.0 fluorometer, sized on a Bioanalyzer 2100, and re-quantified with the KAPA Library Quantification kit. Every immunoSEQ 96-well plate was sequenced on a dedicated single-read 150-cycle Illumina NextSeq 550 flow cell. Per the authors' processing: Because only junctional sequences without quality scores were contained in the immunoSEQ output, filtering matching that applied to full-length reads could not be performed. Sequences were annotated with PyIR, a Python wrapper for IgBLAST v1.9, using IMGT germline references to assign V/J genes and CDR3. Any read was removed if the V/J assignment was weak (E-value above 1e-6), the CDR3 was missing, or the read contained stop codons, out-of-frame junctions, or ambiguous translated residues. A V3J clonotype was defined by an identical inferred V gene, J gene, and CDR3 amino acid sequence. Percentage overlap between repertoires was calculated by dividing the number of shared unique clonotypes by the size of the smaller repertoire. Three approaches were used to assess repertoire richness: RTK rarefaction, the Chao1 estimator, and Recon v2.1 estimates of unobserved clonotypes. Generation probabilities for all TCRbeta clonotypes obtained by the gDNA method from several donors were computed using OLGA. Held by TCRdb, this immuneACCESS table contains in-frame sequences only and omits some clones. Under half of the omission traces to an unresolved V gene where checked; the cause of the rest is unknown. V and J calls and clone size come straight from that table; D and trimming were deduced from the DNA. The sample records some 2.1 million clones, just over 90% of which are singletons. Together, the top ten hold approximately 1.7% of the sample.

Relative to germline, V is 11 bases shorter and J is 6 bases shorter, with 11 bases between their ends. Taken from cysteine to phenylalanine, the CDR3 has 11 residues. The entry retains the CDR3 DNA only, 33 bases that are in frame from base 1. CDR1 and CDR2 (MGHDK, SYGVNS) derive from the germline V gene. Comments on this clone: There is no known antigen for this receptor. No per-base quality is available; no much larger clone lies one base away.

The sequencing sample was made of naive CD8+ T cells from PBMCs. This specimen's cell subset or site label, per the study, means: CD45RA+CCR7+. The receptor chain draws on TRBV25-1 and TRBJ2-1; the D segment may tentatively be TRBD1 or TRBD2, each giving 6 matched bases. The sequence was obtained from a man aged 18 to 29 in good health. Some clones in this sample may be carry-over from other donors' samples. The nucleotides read TGTGCCCTAGAGGGGGGCAATGAGCAGTTCTTC. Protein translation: CALEGGNEQFF. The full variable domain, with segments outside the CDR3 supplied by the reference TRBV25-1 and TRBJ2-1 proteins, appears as EADIYQTPRYLVIGTGKKITLECSQTMGHDKMYWYQQDPGMELHLIHYSYGVNSTEKGDLSSESTVSRIRTEHFPLTLESARPSHTSQYLCALEGGNEQFFGPGTRLTVL.